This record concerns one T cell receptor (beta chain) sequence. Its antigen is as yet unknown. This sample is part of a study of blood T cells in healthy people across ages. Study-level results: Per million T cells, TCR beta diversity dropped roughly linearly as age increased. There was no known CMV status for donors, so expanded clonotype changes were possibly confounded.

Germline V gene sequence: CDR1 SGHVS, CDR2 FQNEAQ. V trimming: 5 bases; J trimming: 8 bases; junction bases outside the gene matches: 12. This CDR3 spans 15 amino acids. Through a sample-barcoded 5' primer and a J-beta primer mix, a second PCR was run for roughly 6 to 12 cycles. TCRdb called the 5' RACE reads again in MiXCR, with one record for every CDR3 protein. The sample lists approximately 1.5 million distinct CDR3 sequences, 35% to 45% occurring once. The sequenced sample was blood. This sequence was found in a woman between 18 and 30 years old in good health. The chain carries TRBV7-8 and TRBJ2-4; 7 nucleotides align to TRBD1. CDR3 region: CASSPRQGLGDIQYF. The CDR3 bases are TGTGCCAGCAGCCCCCGACAGGGATTAGGGGACATTCAGTACTTC. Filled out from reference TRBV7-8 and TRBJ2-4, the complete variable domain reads GAGVSQSPRYKVAKRGQDVALRCDPISGHVSLFWYQQALGQGPEFLTYFQNEAQLDKSGLPSDRFFAERPEGSVSTLKIQRTQQEDSAVYLCASSPRQGLGDIQYFGAGTRLSVL.